A selection of T cell receptor beta chains follows, all from one sample in a study of CD8 T cells in Susac syndrome. TCRdb ran MiXCR on the immunoSEQ multiplex PCR reads and lists one entry per CDR3 protein. This sample has 150,000 to 200,000 distinct CDR3 sequences, with 80% to 95% found just once. Source material: CD4+ T cells from PBMCs. These TCRs come from a human donor in good health. Each CDR3 is given with its conserved first and last residue. A D gene is named only where the DNA matches it firmly. Where a row states a size, it is once, few, many or the class of an expanded clone; other rows omit it.

abundance: -; v_gene: TRBV12-3/TRBV12-4; len: 14; j_gene: TRBJ2-4; d_gene: TRBD2; CDR3aa: CASSPLAGGDIQYF; CDR3nt: TGTGCCAGCAGTCCACTAGCGGGGGGGGACATTCAGTACTTC
abundance: once; v_gene: TRBV19; len: 16; j_gene: TRBJ1-1; d_gene: TRBD1; CDR3aa: CASSTRMLRDRETTFF; CDR3nt: TGTGCCAGTAGTACCCGGATGCTCCGGGACAGGGAAACAACTTTCTTT
abundance: -; v_gene: TRBV2; len: 13; j_gene: TRBJ2-6; d_gene: TRBD1; CDR3aa: CASQGAGANVLTF; CDR3nt: TGTGCCAGTCAGGGGGCTGGGGCCAACGTCCTGACTTTC
abundance: -; v_gene: TRBV20-1; len: 14; j_gene: TRBJ1-5; d_gene: TRBD1; CDR3aa: CSALRDRGNQPQHF; CDR3nt: TGCAGTGCCCTCCGGGACAGGGGTAATCAGCCCCAGCATTTT
abundance: -; v_gene: TRBV7-2; len: 14; j_gene: TRBJ1-6; d_gene: -; CDR3aa: CASSLGRFESPLHF; CDR3nt: TGTGCCAGCAGCTTAGGCAGGTTCGAATCACCCCTCCACTTT
abundance: -; v_gene: TRBV15; len: 13; j_gene: TRBJ2-1; d_gene: TRBD1; CDR3aa: CATSGQGGREQFF; CDR3nt: TGTGCCACCAGCGGACAGGGCGGGCGTGAGCAGTTCTTC
abundance: once; v_gene: TRBV28; len: 14; j_gene: TRBJ1-1; d_gene: -; CDR3aa: CASSPQGAVTEAFF; CDR3nt: TGTGCCAGCAGTCCTCAAGGGGCGGTCACTGAAGCTTTCTTT
abundance: -; v_gene: TRBV20-1; len: 12; j_gene: TRBJ2-7; d_gene: -; CDR3aa: CSARKDSYEQYF; CDR3nt: TGCAGTGCTAGAAAGGACAGCTACGAGCAGTACTTC
abundance: -; v_gene: TRBV7-6; len: 14; j_gene: TRBJ2-5; d_gene: -; CDR3aa: CASSYRSRQETQYF; CDR3nt: TGTGCCAGCAGCTACCGATCTCGCCAAGAGACCCAGTACTTC
abundance: -; v_gene: TRBV5-4; len: 13; j_gene: TRBJ2-5; d_gene: -; CDR3aa: CAYRDRGEETQYF; CDR3nt: TGCGCCTACAGGGACCGGGGGGAAGAGACCCAGTACTTC
abundance: -; v_gene: TRBV10-3; len: 11; j_gene: TRBJ1-1; d_gene: -; CDR3aa: CAISGLTEAFF; CDR3nt: TGTGCCATCAGTGGGCTCACTGAAGCTTTCTTT
abundance: few; v_gene: TRBV7-3; len: 13; j_gene: TRBJ1-1; d_gene: -; CDR3aa: CASSSKGGAEAFF; CDR3nt: TGTGCCAGCAGCTCGAAGGGGGGGGCTGAAGCTTTCTTT
abundance: -; v_gene: TRBV5-8; len: 13; j_gene: TRBJ1-1; d_gene: -; CDR3aa: CASSPFTYTEAFF; CDR3nt: TGTGCCAGCAGCCCCTTCACATACACTGAAGCTTTCTTT
abundance: once; v_gene: TRBV20-1; len: 16; j_gene: TRBJ2-1; d_gene: -; CDR3aa: CSARGRTQWGYNEQFF; CDR3nt: TGCAGTGCTAGAGGACGTACCCAGTGGGGCTACAATGAGCAGTTCTTC
abundance: -; v_gene: TRBV6-2/TRBV6-3; len: 17; j_gene: TRBJ1-2; d_gene: -; CDR3aa: CASSSSARGGDNYGYTF; CDR3nt: TGTGCCAGCAGTTCCTCCGCTCGCGGGGGCGATAACTATGGCTACACCTTC
abundance: -; v_gene: TRBV21-1; len: 14; j_gene: TRBJ2-7; d_gene: -; CDR3aa: CATKLARKSYEQYF; CDR3nt: TGTGCCACCAAACTTGCTAGGAAATCCTACGAGCAGTACTTC
abundance: -; v_gene: TRBV29-1; len: 11; j_gene: TRBJ2-1; d_gene: -; CDR3aa: CSVGLFNEQFF; CDR3nt: TGCAGCGTCGGCCTATTCAATGAGCAGTTCTTC
abundance: -; v_gene: TRBV27; len: 13; j_gene: TRBJ1-1; d_gene: -; CDR3aa: CARVKPPKGEAFF; CDR3nt: TGTGCCAGGGTGAAGCCTCCGAAAGGTGAAGCTTTCTTT
abundance: -; v_gene: TRBV20-1; len: 15; j_gene: TRBJ2-5; d_gene: -; CDR3aa: CSARVQGPGQETQYF; CDR3nt: TGCAGTGCTAGAGTTCAGGGGCCGGGGCAAGAGACCCAGTACTTC
abundance: -; v_gene: TRBV5-1; len: 15; j_gene: TRBJ1-2; d_gene: -; CDR3aa: CASSESGTSSYGYTF; CDR3nt: TGCGCCAGCAGCGAGTCCGGGACGTCCTCCTATGGCTACACCTTC
abundance: -; v_gene: TRBV20-1; len: 13; j_gene: TRBJ2-3; d_gene: -; CDR3aa: CSAREGLLGPQYF; CDR3nt: TGCAGTGCTAGAGAAGGACTCCTCGGCCCGCAGTATTTT
abundance: -; v_gene: TRBV28; len: 15; j_gene: TRBJ2-2; d_gene: -; CDR3aa: CASSPPGTHTGELFF; CDR3nt: TGTGCCAGCAGTCCTCCGGGGACGCATACCGGGGAGCTGTTTTTT
abundance: once; v_gene: TRBV24-1; len: 16; j_gene: TRBJ2-6; d_gene: -; CDR3aa: CATSDPGAAGANVLTF; CDR3nt: TGTGCCACCAGTGACCCGGGGGCAGCGGGGGCCAACGTCCTGACTTTC
abundance: -; v_gene: TRBV27; len: 13; j_gene: TRBJ1-1; d_gene: -; CDR3aa: CASSKRQTLEAFF; CDR3nt: TGTGCCAGCAGTAAAAGACAGACCCTTGAAGCTTTCTTT
abundance: -; v_gene: TRBV27; len: 15; j_gene: TRBJ1-1; d_gene: -; CDR3aa: CASSYKRGLSTEAFF; CDR3nt: TGTGCCAGCAGTTACAAGCGGGGGTTGAGCACTGAAGCTTTCTTT
abundance: -; v_gene: TRBV5-1; len: 17; j_gene: TRBJ2-1; d_gene: TRBD2; CDR3aa: CASSFGLAGAPGNEQFF; CDR3nt: TGCGCCAGCAGCTTCGGACTAGCGGGGGCCCCAGGGAATGAGCAGTTCTTC
abundance: once; v_gene: TRBV20-1; len: 15; j_gene: TRBJ2-2; d_gene: -; CDR3aa: CSARDGRVNTGELFF; CDR3nt: TGCAGTGCTAGAGACGGCCGAGTAAACACCGGGGAGCTGTTTTTT
abundance: -; v_gene: TRBV6-2/TRBV6-3; len: 11; j_gene: TRBJ2-2; d_gene: -; CDR3aa: CASRTTGELFF; CDR3nt: TGTGCCAGCAGGACCACCGGGGAGCTGTTTTTT
abundance: -; v_gene: TRBV5-4; len: 15; j_gene: TRBJ2-7; d_gene: -; CDR3aa: CASSNRWTVGHEQYF; CDR3nt: TGTGCCAGCAGTAATAGGTGGACAGTGGGTCACGAGCAGTACTTC
abundance: -; v_gene: TRBV18; len: 17; j_gene: TRBJ1-1; d_gene: TRBD1; CDR3aa: CASSPPRTGARHTEAFF; CDR3nt: TGTGCCAGCTCACCACCGAGAACAGGGGCTCGGCACACTGAAGCTTTCTTT
abundance: -; v_gene: TRBV7-3; len: 15; j_gene: TRBJ2-2; d_gene: TRBD1; CDR3aa: CASSSDRGITGELFF; CDR3nt: TGTGCCAGCAGTTCGGACAGGGGAATTACCGGGGAGCTGTTTTTT
abundance: once; v_gene: TRBV14; len: 11; j_gene: TRBJ2-7; d_gene: -; CDR3aa: CASSKSYEQYF; CDR3nt: TGTGCCAGCAGCAAGTCCTACGAGCAGTACTTC
abundance: -; v_gene: TRBV3-1; len: 18; j_gene: TRBJ1-2; d_gene: -; CDR3aa: CASSQEWSGDAVNYGYTF; CDR3nt: TGTGCCAGCAGCCAAGAGTGGAGTGGGGACGCAGTTAACTATGGCTACACCTTC
abundance: -; v_gene: TRBV6-1; len: 14; j_gene: TRBJ1-2; d_gene: TRBD1; CDR3aa: CASRQQGAPLGYTF; CDR3nt: TGTGCCAGCAGGCAACAGGGGGCCCCTTTAGGCTACACCTTC
abundance: -; v_gene: TRBV20-1; len: 11; j_gene: TRBJ1-6; d_gene: -; CDR3aa: CSARLGEPQDF; CDR3nt: TGCAGTGCTAGGCTGGGGGAGCCGCAGGACTTT
abundance: -; v_gene: TRBV6-2/TRBV6-3; len: 17; j_gene: TRBJ2-2; d_gene: -; CDR3aa: CASCPRGIGANTGELFF; CDR3nt: TGTGCCAGCTGCCCCAGGGGTATCGGGGCGAACACCGGGGAGCTGTTTTTT
abundance: -; v_gene: TRBV12-3/TRBV12-4; len: 13; j_gene: TRBJ2-2; d_gene: -; CDR3aa: CASSPGATGELFF; CDR3nt: TGTGCCAGCAGTCCAGGGGCCACCGGGGAGCTGTTTTTT
abundance: once; v_gene: TRBV11-2; len: 16; j_gene: TRBJ2-1; d_gene: TRBD2; CDR3aa: CASRLAGGPSYNEQFF; CDR3nt: TGTGCCAGCAGACTAGCGGGGGGACCTTCCTACAATGAGCAGTTCTTC
abundance: -; v_gene: TRBV2; len: 13; j_gene: TRBJ2-3; d_gene: TRBD2; CDR3aa: CASKAGGRDTQYF; CDR3nt: TGTGCCAGCAAAGCGGGGGGGCGAGATACGCAGTATTTT
abundance: once; v_gene: TRBV6-6; len: 13; j_gene: TRBJ1-2; d_gene: -; CDR3aa: CASTPSGGYGYTF; CDR3nt: TGTGCCAGCACCCCGTCGGGGGGGTATGGCTACACCTTC
abundance: -; v_gene: TRBV20-1; len: 15; j_gene: TRBJ1-6; d_gene: TRBD1; CDR3aa: CSARLGTGINSPLHF; CDR3nt: TGCAGTGCTAGACTCGGGACAGGGATCAATTCACCCCTCCACTTT
abundance: once; v_gene: TRBV12-3/TRBV12-4; len: 14; j_gene: TRBJ2-1; d_gene: -; CDR3aa: CARLGDACPNEQFF; CDR3nt: TGTGCCAGGTTAGGGGACGCTTGTCCCAATGAGCAGTTCTTC
abundance: -; v_gene: TRBV4-2; len: 14; j_gene: TRBJ1-2; d_gene: TRBD1; CDR3aa: CANSPGQGHYGYTF; CDR3nt: TGTGCCAACAGCCCCGGACAGGGGCACTATGGCTACACCTTC
abundance: -; v_gene: TRBV12-3/TRBV12-4; len: 18; j_gene: TRBJ1-1; d_gene: -; CDR3aa: CASMSRAGSVDGGTEAFF; CDR3nt: TGTGCCAGCATGTCCCGGGCAGGGTCTGTGGACGGTGGCACTGAAGCTTTCTTT
abundance: -; v_gene: TRBV6-5; len: 13; j_gene: TRBJ1-1; d_gene: TRBD1; CDR3aa: CATLDRGNAEAFF; CDR3nt: TGTGCCACACTCGACAGGGGGAACGCTGAAGCTTTCTTT
abundance: once; v_gene: TRBV29-1; len: 13; j_gene: TRBJ1-2; d_gene: TRBD1; CDR3aa: CSATGQGRGGYTF; CDR3nt: TGCAGCGCTACCGGACAGGGAAGGGGAGGCTACACCTTC
abundance: -; v_gene: TRBV28; len: 13; j_gene: TRBJ2-1; d_gene: -; CDR3aa: CAMGRANYNEQFF; CDR3nt: TGTGCCATGGGTAGGGCGAACTACAATGAGCAGTTCTTC
abundance: -; v_gene: TRBV28; len: 13; j_gene: TRBJ1-6; d_gene: -; CDR3aa: CASRERDYSPLHF; CDR3nt: TGTGCCAGCAGGGAAAGGGACTATTCACCCCTCCACTTT
abundance: -; v_gene: TRBV28; len: 13; j_gene: TRBJ1-2; d_gene: -; CDR3aa: CASRVDFNYGYTF; CDR3nt: TGTGCCAGCAGAGTGGACTTCAACTATGGCTACACCTTC
abundance: -; v_gene: TRBV6-4; len: 14; j_gene: TRBJ2-1; d_gene: -; CDR3aa: CASSPLGGGNEQFF; CDR3nt: TGTGCCAGCAGTCCCCTGGGAGGGGGCAATGAGCAGTTCTTC
abundance: -; v_gene: TRBV9; len: 17; j_gene: TRBJ2-3; d_gene: TRBD2; CDR3aa: CASSVGRSGGAPDTQYF; CDR3nt: TGTGCCAGCAGCGTAGGAAGAAGCGGGGGGGCTCCAGATACGCAGTATTTT
abundance: -; v_gene: TRBV7-2; len: 13; j_gene: TRBJ2-4; d_gene: -; CDR3aa: CASSPRRENIQYF; CDR3nt: TGTGCCAGCAGCCCGAGGAGAGAAAACATTCAGTACTTC
abundance: -; v_gene: TRBV10-2; len: 15; j_gene: TRBJ2-2; d_gene: -; CDR3aa: CASSGQGSNTGELFF; CDR3nt: TGCGCCAGCAGTGGTCAAGGGAGTAACACCGGGGAGCTGTTTTTT
abundance: -; v_gene: TRBV30; len: 15; j_gene: TRBJ1-1; d_gene: TRBD1; CDR3aa: CASRRDRLLNTEAFF; CDR3nt: TGTGCCTCTCGAAGGGACAGACTCTTGAACACTGAAGCTTTCTTT
abundance: -; v_gene: TRBV5-1; len: 16; j_gene: TRBJ2-1; d_gene: TRBD2; CDR3aa: CASSLSKRERRGEQFF; CDR3nt: TGCGCCAGCAGCTTGTCAAAGCGGGAGAGGAGGGGTGAGCAGTTCTTC
abundance: -; v_gene: TRBV28; len: 14; j_gene: TRBJ2-5; d_gene: TRBD1; CDR3aa: CASRGQGGRETQYF; CDR3nt: TGTGCCAGCAGGGGACAGGGGGGTCGGGAGACCCAGTACTTC
abundance: -; v_gene: TRBV27; len: 15; j_gene: TRBJ1-2; d_gene: TRBD1; CDR3aa: CASRQDRGVNYGYTF; CDR3nt: TGTGCCAGCAGACAGGACAGGGGGGTCAACTATGGCTACACCTTC
abundance: -; v_gene: TRBV6-2/TRBV6-3; len: 13; j_gene: TRBJ1-1; d_gene: TRBD1; CDR3aa: CASIRDRVAEAFF; CDR3nt: TGTGCCAGCATCCGGGACAGGGTCGCTGAAGCTTTCTTT
abundance: -; v_gene: TRBV9; len: 12; j_gene: TRBJ1-3; d_gene: -; CDR3aa: CASSVEGNTIYF; CDR3nt: TGTGCCAGCAGCGTAGAGGGAAACACCATATATTTT
abundance: -; v_gene: TRBV7-2; len: 12; j_gene: TRBJ2-1; d_gene: -; CDR3aa: CASSRGAYEQFF; CDR3nt: TGTGCCAGCAGCAGAGGGGCGTATGAGCAGTTCTTC